The source of this T cell receptor beta chain is a study of blood T cell repertoires in COVID-19. Study-wide background: The study drew acute and convalescent COVID-19 samples from the United States, Italy and Spain.

Measured with immunoSEQ multiplex PCR; TCRdb has only the in-frame clones, and not every one. The table records approximately 150,000 clones, around 85% of them present only once. The CDR3 runs to 15 residues. Germline V CDR1 and CDR2: SGHKS, YYEKEE (reference sequence). Trimming removed 4 bases from V and 6 bases from J; junction bases left unmatched: 10. Material: peripheral blood. The rearrangement joins TRBV5-5 to TRBJ1-2; TRBD1 aligns across 9 bases. The sequence came from a human donor in a cohort sampled during active COVID-19. The CDR3 reads CASSATQGALDGYTF. Written as DNA, the CDR3 is TGTGCCAGCAGCGCTACACAGGGGGCATTAGATGGCTACACCTTC.